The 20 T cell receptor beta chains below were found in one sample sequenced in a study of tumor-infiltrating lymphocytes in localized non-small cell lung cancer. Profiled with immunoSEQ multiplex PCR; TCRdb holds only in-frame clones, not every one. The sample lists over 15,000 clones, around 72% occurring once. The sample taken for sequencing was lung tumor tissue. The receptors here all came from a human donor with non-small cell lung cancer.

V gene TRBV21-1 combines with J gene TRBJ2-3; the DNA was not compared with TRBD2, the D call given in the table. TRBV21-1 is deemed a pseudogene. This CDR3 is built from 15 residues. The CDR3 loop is CASSLRAVSTDTQYF. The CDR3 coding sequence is TGTGCCAGCAGCCTCCGAGCGGTTAGCACAGATACGCAGTATTTT.

CDR3 residues: CASSPGGGTQETQYF. CDR3 sequence (DNA): TGTGCCAGCAGCCCTGGGGGGGGGACGCAAGAGACCCAGTACTTC. This rearrangement joins TRBV7-3 to TRBJ2-5; 7 bases agree with TRBD2. The CDR3 length is 15 residues. The V gene end was trimmed by 5 bases and the J gene end by 2 bases; junction bases not matched to a gene: 8. Germline V gives CDR1 SGHTA, CDR2 FQGTGA.

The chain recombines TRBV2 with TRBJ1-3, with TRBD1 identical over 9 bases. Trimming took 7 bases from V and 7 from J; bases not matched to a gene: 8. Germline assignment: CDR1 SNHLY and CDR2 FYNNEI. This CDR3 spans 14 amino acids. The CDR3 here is CASIGDRAGNTIYF. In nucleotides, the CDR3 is TGTGCCAGCATTGGGGACAGGGCAGGGAACACCATATATTTT.

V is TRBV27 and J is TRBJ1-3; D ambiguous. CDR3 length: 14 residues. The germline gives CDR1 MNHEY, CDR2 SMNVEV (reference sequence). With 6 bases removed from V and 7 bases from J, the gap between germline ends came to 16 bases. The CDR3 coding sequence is TGTGCCAGCAGGGCCTCGGGCCCCGGGAACACCATATATTTT. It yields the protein CASRASGPGNTIYF.

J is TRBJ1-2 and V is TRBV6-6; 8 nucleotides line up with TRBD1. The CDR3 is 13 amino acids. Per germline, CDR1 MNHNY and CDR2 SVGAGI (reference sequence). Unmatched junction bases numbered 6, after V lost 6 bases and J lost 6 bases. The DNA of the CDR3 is TGTGCCAGCAGACCCCAGGGGGCGCATGGCTACACCTTC. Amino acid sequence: CASRPQGAHGYTF.

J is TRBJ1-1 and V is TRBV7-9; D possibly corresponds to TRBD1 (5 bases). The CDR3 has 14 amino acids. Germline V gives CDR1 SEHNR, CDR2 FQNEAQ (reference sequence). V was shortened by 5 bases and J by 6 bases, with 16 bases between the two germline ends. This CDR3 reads CASSPAGDLAEAFF. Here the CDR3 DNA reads TGTGCCAGCAGCCCTGCGGGGGATTTAGCTGAAGCTTTCTTT.

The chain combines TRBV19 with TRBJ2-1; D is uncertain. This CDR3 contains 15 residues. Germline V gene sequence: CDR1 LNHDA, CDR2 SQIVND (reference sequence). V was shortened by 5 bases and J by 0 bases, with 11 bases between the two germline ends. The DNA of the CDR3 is TGTGCCAGTAGTTCCCTCCAGAGCTCCTACAATGAGCAGTTCTTC. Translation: CASSSLQSSYNEQFF.

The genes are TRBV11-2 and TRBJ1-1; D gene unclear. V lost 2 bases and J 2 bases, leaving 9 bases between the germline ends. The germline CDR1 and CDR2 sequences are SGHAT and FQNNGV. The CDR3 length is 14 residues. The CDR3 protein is CASSLKWRNTEAFF. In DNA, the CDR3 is TGTGCCAGCAGCTTAAAATGGAGAAACACTGAAGCTTTCTTT. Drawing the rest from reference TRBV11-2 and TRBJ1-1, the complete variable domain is EAGVAQSPRYKIIEKRQSVAFWCNPISGHATLYWYQQILGQGPKLLIQFQNNGVVDDSQLPKDRFSAERLKGVDSTLKIQPAKLEDSAVYLCASSLKWRNTEAFFGQGTRLTVV.

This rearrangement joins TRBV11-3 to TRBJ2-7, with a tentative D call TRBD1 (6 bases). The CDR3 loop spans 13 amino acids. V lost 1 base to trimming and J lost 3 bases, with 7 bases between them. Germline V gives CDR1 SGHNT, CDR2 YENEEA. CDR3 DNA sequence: TGTGCCAGCAGCTTAGGAGGGGGCTACGAGCAGTACTTC. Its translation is CASSLGGGYEQYF.

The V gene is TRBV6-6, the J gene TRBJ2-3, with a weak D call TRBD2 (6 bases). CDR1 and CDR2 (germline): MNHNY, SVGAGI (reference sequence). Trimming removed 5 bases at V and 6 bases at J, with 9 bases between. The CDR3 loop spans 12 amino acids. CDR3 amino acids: CASSPSADTQYF. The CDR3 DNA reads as TGTGCCAGCAGTCCTAGCGCCGATACGCAGTATTTT.

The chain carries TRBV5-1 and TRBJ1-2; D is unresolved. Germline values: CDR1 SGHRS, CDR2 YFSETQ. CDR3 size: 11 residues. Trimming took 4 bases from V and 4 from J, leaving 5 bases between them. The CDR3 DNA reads TGCGCCAGCAGCCGAGGCTATGGCTACACCTTC. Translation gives CASSRGYGYTF.

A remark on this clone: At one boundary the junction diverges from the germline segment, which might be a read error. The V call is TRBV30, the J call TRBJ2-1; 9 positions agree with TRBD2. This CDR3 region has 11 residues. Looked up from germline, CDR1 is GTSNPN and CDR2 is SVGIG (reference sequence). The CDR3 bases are TGCGGCGGGAGGGATCACAATGAGCAGTTCTTC. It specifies CGGRDHNEQFF.

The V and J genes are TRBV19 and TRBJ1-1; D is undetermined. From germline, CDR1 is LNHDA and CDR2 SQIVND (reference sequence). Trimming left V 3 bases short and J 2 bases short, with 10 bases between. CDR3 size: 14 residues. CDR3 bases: TGTGCCAGTAGTATTCGGCCGGGAAACACTGAAGCTTTCTTT. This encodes CASSIRPGNTEAFF.

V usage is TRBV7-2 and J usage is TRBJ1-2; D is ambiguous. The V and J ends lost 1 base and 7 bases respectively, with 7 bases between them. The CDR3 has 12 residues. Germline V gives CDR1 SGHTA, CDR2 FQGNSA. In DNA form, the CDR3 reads TGTGCCAGCAGCTTAGATGGGGTTGGCTACACCTTC. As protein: CASSLDGVGYTF. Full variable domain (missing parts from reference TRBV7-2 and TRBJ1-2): GAGVSQSPSNKVTEKGKDVELRCDPISGHTALYWYRQSLGQGLEFLIYFQGNSAPDKSGLPSDRFSAERTGGSVSTLTIQRTQQEDSAVYLCASSLDGVGYTFGSGTRLTVV.

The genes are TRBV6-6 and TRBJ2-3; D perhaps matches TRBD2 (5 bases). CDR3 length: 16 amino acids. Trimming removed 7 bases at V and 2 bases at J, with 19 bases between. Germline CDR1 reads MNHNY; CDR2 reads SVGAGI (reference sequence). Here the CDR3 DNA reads TGTGCCAGCACGATACTGGGATCGGGGAACACAGATACGCAGTATTTT. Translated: CASTILGSGNTDTQYF.

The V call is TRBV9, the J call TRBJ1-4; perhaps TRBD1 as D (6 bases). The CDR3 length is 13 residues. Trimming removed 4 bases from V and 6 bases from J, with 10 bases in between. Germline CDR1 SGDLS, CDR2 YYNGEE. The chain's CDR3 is CASSSRTDEKLFF. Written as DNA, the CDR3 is TGTGCCAGCAGCTCCAGGACAGATGAAAAACTGTTTTTT.

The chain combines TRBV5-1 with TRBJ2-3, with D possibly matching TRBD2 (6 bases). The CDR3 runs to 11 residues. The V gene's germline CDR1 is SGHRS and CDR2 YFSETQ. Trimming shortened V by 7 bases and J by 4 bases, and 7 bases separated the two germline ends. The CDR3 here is CASGEADTQYF. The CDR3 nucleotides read TGCGCCAGCGGGGAGGCAGATACGCAGTATTTT.

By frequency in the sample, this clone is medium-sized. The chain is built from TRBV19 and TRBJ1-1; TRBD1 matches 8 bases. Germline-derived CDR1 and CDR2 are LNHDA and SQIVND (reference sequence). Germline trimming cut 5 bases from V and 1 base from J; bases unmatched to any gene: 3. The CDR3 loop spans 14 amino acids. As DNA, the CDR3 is TGTGCCAGTAGTTTCGGACAGGGGAACACTGAAGCTTTCTTT. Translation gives CASSFGQGNTEAFF.

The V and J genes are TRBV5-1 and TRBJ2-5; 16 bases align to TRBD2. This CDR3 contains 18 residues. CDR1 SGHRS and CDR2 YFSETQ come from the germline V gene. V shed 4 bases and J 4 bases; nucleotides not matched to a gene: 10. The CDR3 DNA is TGCGCCAGCAGCCCTGGGGGACTAGCGGGAGGGGGAGCAGAGACCCAGTACTTC. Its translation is CASSPGGLAGGGAETQYF.

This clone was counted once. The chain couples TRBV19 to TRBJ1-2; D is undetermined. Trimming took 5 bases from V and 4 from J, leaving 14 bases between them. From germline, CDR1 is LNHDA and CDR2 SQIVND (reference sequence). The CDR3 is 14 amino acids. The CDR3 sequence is CASSLQQLRYGYTF. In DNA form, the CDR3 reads TGTGCCAGTAGTTTACAACAGCTGCGCTATGGCTACACCTTC.